Included here is one TCR beta chain sequence, with context. This record belongs to a study of blood T cell repertoires in COVID-19. In the original processing: Quantification of nucleated cells was approximated via reference gene primer amplification. Some clones are missing from TCRdb's copy, which holds only in-frame ones; the method was immunoSEQ multiplex PCR. V and J calls and clone size come straight from that table; D and trimming were deduced from the DNA. The sample lists about 150,000 clones, approximately 86% seen once, with approximately 3.5% in the top ten. The sequencing sample was made of peripheral blood. The sequence derives from a man between 65 and 85 years old with acute or convalescent COVID-19.

This chain's CDR3 is CASSKETGNTEAFF. DNA for the CDR3: TGTGCCAGCAGTAAAGAAACAGGGAACACTGAAGCTTTCTTT. The chain links TRBV6-2 or TRBV6-3 to TRBJ1-1; a weak D match, TRBD1 (5 bases). This CDR3 is built from 14 residues. The germline CDR1 and CDR2 sequences are MNHEY and SVGEGT. Trimming pared 5 bases from V and 1 base from J, leaving 11 bases between.